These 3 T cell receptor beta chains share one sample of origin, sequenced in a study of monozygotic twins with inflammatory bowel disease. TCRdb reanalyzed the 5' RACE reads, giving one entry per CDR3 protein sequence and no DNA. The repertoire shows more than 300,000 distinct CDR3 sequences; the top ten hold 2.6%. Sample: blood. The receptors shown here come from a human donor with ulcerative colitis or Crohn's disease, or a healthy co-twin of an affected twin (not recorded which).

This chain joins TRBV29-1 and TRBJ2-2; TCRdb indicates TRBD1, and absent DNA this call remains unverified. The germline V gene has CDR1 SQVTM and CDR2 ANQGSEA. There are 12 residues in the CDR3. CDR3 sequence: CSVVGGTGELFF.

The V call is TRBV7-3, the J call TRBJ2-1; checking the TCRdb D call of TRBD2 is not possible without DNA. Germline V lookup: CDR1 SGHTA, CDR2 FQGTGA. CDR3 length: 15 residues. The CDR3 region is CASSVLAGAGNEQFF.

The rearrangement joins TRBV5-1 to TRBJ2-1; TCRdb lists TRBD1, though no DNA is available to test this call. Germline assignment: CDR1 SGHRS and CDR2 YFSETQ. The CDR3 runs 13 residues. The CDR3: CASYQGRNNEQFF.